This T cell receptor (beta chain) was found in a study of lymphopenia after photon versus proton radiotherapy. Assay used: immunoSEQ multiplex PCR; TCRdb lists only in-frame clones, some missing. This table holds some 55,000 clones, about 90% found once. Study results and limitations: In patients who died, overall survival fell as post-nadir TCR diversity dropped more. Proton therapy kept repertoires fairly stable, unlike photons, which gained effector/memory cells. Only patients who died were analyzed for survival; proton advantage is unproven. After the lymphocyte nadir, photon-treated repertoires showed oligoclonal expansion, especially of CD8+ Temra cells.

Note on this clone: Its target is unknown.

The CDR3 has 16 residues. V trimming: 7 bases; J trimming: 1 base; junction bases outside the gene matches: 4. CDR1 LNHDA and CDR2 SQIVND come from the germline V gene (reference sequence). V is TRBV19 and J is TRBJ2-2; 12 positions match TRBD2. The clonotype was recovered from a man aged 35 to 55 with gastric cancer. Sequenced material: peripheral blood, taken from a patient treated with photon-based radiotherapy. CDR3 coding DNA: TGTGCCAGTACCAAGGGACTAGCGGGGAACACCGGGGAGCTGTTTTTT. It translates to CASTKGLAGNTGELFF.